The 9 T cell receptor beta chains below were found in one sample sequenced in a study of OX40 agonist ivuxolimab in advanced cancers. Here immunoSEQ multiplex PCR was the method, and the copy in TCRdb shows in-frame clones only, minus some. Seen here are over 10,000 clones, over 60% observed once, and the top ten hold just under 40%. This specimen consisted of CD4+ or CD8+ T cells sorted from blood, obtained in a trial of the OX40 agonist ivuxolimab. These receptors were collected from an adult with an advanced solid tumor such as melanoma, head and neck, liver or kidney cancer.

This clone was counted once. This chain connects TRBV6-4 to TRBJ2-7, with 9 nucleotides matching TRBD1. The germline V gene encodes CDR1 MRHNA and CDR2 SNTAGT. With V trimmed by 3 bases and J by 3 bases, 6 bases remained unmatched. CDR3 size: 15 residues. CDR3 residues: CASSEAETGGYEQYF. The CDR3 coding sequence is TGTGCCAGCAGTGAAGCGGAGACAGGGGGCTACGAGCAGTACTTC.

This clone was found a few times. This rearrangement joins TRBV15 to TRBJ2-3; TRBD1 aligns across 10 bases. The germline CDR1 and CDR2 sequences are LNHNV and YYDKDF (reference sequence). The junction had 5 bases not matched to a gene; V was cut back by 5 bases and J by 3 bases. The CDR3 length is 15 residues. CDR3 DNA: TGTGCCACCAGCCTGGGGACAGGGGTGACAGATACGCAGTATTTT. Its translation: CATSLGTGVTDTQYF.

The V and J genes are TRBV10-2 and TRBJ2-4; D remains unclear. V shed 2 bases and J shed 9 bases, with 5 bases lying between them. The CDR3 is 11 residues long. Germline V gives CDR1 WSHSY, CDR2 SAAADI. CDR3 residues: CASSETGIQYF. CDR3 nucleotide sequence: TGCGCCAGCAGTGAGACCGGCATTCAGTACTTC.

This chain joins TRBV6-1 and TRBJ1-2, with D unresolved. The length of the CDR3 is 15 residues. Germline V gives CDR1 MNHNS, CDR2 SASEGT. The ends were cut back, 6 bases at V and 7 bases at J, with 21 bases in the middle. The CDR3 coding sequence is TGTGCCAGCAGCCCGAGGGTAGATCTAGGGTTTGGCTACACCTTC. Translation: CASSPRVDLGFGYTF.

This chain uses TRBV7-9 with TRBJ2-3; 13 bases are a match to TRBD2. V shed 4 bases, J shed 6 bases, and the junction held 13 bases outside the gene matches. This CDR3 has 18 amino acids. Germline-derived CDR1 and CDR2 are SEHNR and FQNEAQ (reference sequence). This chain's CDR3 is CASSSRTGLAGPPDTQYF. Here the CDR3 DNA reads TGTGCCAGCAGCTCCCGGACGGGACTAGCGGGACCGCCGGATACGCAGTATTTT.

The genes are TRBV7-6 and TRBJ1-1; 9 nucleotides line up with TRBD1. CDR1 is SGHVS and CDR2 is FNYEAQ in the germline V gene. The CDR3 runs 15 residues. The V gene end was trimmed by 4 bases and the J gene end by 5 bases; junction bases not matched to a gene: 8. In DNA, the CDR3 is TGTGCCAGCAGCTCCATCGACAGGGGGGATACTGAAGCTTTCTTT. Encoded protein: CASSSIDRGDTEAFF.

The chain links TRBV19 to TRBJ2-3; 14 bases agree with TRBD2. The CDR3 is 16 residues long. Germline-derived CDR1 and CDR2 are LNHDA and SQIVND (reference sequence). V lost 4 bases, J lost 5 bases, and 5 bases stayed unmatched. The CDR3 sequence is CASSRGLAGVRDTQYF. The CDR3 nucleotides read TGTGCCAGTAGTAGGGGACTAGCGGGAGTGAGAGATACGCAGTATTTT. The whole variable domain, remainder taken from reference TRBV19 and TRBJ2-3, is DGGITQSPKYLFRKEGQNVTLSCEQNLNHDAMYWYRQDPGQGLRLIYYSQIVNDFQKGDIAEGYSVSREKKESFPLTVTSAQKNPTAFYLCASSRGLAGVRDTQYFGPGTRLTVL.

This chain links TRBV19 with TRBJ2-7; TRBD2 matches at 11 bases. The CDR3 covers 15 residues. V trimming: 2 bases; J trimming: 7 bases; junction bases outside the gene matches: 7. The V gene's germline CDR1 is LNHDA and CDR2 SQIVND (reference sequence). CDR3: CASSILAGGPGEQYF. In DNA form, the CDR3 reads TGTGCCAGTAGTATACTAGCGGGAGGACCAGGGGAGCAGTACTTC.

A single count supports this clone. The chain links TRBV30 to TRBJ1-1; 7 positions match TRBD1. The CDR3 has 16 residues. The germline CDR1 and CDR2 sequences are GTSNPN and SVGIG (reference sequence). Trimming took 0 bases from V and 8 from J; bases not matched to a gene: 15. The CDR3 nucleotides are TGTGCCTGGAGTGTGACGCCGGACAGGCCGGGGCGGGAAGCTTTCTTT. Its translation: CAWSVTPDRPGREAFF.